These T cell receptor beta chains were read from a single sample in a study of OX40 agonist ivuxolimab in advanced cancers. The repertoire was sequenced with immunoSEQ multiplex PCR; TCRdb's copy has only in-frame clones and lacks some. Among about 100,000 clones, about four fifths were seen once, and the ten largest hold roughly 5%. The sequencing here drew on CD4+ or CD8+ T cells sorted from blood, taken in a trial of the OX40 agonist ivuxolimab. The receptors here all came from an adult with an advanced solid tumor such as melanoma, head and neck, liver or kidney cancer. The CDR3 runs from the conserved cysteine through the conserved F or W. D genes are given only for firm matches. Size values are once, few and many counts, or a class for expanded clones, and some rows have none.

CASSLARTSGRADEQFF,TGTGCCAGCAGCTTAGCCAGGACTAGCGGGAGGGCCGATGAGCAGTTCTTC,TRBV7-9,TRBD2,TRBJ2-1,NA
CASSWGLGLAGGSNTGELFF,TGTGCCAGCAGTTGGGGCCTGGGACTAGCGGGGGGGTCGAACACCGGGGAGCTGTTTTTT,TRBV27,TRBD2,TRBJ2-2,NA
CASSVEGRTGELFF,TGTGCCAGCAGCGTCGAGGGGAGAACCGGGGAGCTGTTTTTT,TRBV9,NA,TRBJ2-2,NA
CASSQDLGGGVSVTEAFF,TGTGCCAGCAGCCAAGATTTAGGGGGCGGAGTATCCGTCACTGAAGCTTTCTTT,TRBV4-2,TRBD1,TRBJ1-1,NA
CASSLAPDDSGNTIYF,TGTGCCAGCAGCTTAGCGCCGGACGACTCTGGAAACACCATATATTTT,TRBV7-9,NA,TRBJ1-3,once
CASSPGTAGNTIYF,TGTGCCAGCAGCCCTGGGACAGCCGGAAACACCATATATTTT,TRBV7-2,TRBD1,TRBJ1-3,NA
CASSLIQGLGKGGANVLTF,TGTGCCAGCAGCCTGATACAGGGGCTGGGTAAAGGAGGGGCCAACGTCCTGACTTTC,TRBV21-1,NA,TRBJ2-6,NA
CASSPSGPRTEAFF,TGTGCCAGCAGCCCTAGCGGGCCGAGGACTGAAGCTTTCTTT,TRBV11-2,NA,TRBJ1-1,NA
CAIRTRTALGYTF,TGTGCCATCAGAACACGGACAGCTCTGGGCTACACCTTC,TRBV6-1,NA,TRBJ1-2,NA
CASSYLSGLREPQHF,TGTGCCAGCAGTTATTTGTCAGGGTTAAGGGAGCCCCAGCATTTT,TRBV2,NA,TRBJ1-5,few
CASSLTGQNTEAFF,TGTGCCAGCAGCTTAACTGGACAGAACACTGAAGCTTTCTTT,TRBV7-9,NA,TRBJ1-1,NA
CASSADGRSYEQYF,TGTGCCAGTAGTGCCGACGGGAGGTCCTACGAGCAGTACTTC,TRBV19,TRBD2,TRBJ2-7,once
CASSSGGHSTDTQYF,TGTGCCAGCAGCTCCGGGGGGCATAGCACAGATACGCAGTATTTT,TRBV9,NA,TRBJ2-3,NA
CASSFVVAGTDTQYF,TGTGCCAGCAGCTTCGTGGTAGCGGGCACAGATACGCAGTATTTT,TRBV7-2,NA,TRBJ2-3,few
CASSLEGRYYEQYF,TGTGCCAGCAGCTTAGAGGGCCGTTACTACGAGCAGTACTTC,TRBV7-8,NA,TRBJ2-7,NA
CSVEVSTDTQYF,TGCAGCGTTGAAGTGAGCACAGATACGCAGTATTTT,TRBV29-1,NA,TRBJ2-3,once
CASAGGVLFHEQYF,TGTGCCTCGGCTGGCGGGGTATTGTTCCACGAGCAGTACTTC,TRBV6-6,NA,TRBJ2-7,NA
CASSVQDRNNEKLFF,TGTGCCAGCAGTGTTCAGGACAGAAATAATGAAAAACTGTTTTTT,TRBV6-1,NA,TRBJ1-4,NA
CASSQITGTDNSPLHF,TGTGCCAGCAGCCAAATTACCGGGACAGATAATTCACCCCTCCACTTT,TRBV14,TRBD1,TRBJ1-6,NA
CASSSSDSSDTQYF,TGTGCCAGCAGCTCCTCGGACAGTTCAGATACGCAGTATTTT,TRBV5-4,NA,TRBJ2-3,NA
CASSLAPAGGQPQHF,TGTGCCAGCAGCTTAGCGCCGGCAGGGGGTCAGCCCCAGCATTTT,TRBV7-8,TRBD1,TRBJ1-5,NA
CASSLERLGAKYF,TGTGCCAGCAGCTTAGAGCGGCTGGGGGCGAAGTACTTC,TRBV11-2,NA,TRBJ2-7,NA
CASSLGGSNTGELFF,TGTGCCAGCAGCTTAGGCGGGAGTAACACCGGGGAGCTGTTTTTT,TRBV11-1,TRBD2,TRBJ2-2,NA
CASSEGGAVGYTF,TGTGCCAGCAGTGAAGGGGGGGCGGTTGGCTACACCTTC,TRBV2,NA,TRBJ1-2,NA
CASSASGTSSYNEQFF,TGTGCCAGCAGCGCCTCCGGGACCAGCTCCTACAATGAGCAGTTCTTC,TRBV9,NA,TRBJ2-1,NA
CAWSVSRAAPEQYF,TGTGCCTGGAGTGTTTCCAGGGCCGCGCCCGAGCAGTACTTC,TRBV30,NA,TRBJ2-7,NA
CASSRLAGGHEQFF,TGTGCCAGCAGTCGACTAGCGGGAGGCCATGAGCAGTTCTTC,TRBV27,TRBD2,TRBJ2-1,once
CASSRSLTEAFF,TGTGCCAGTTCCAGGAGTTTAACTGAAGCTTTCTTT,TRBV6-5,NA,TRBJ1-1,NA
CASSLGTGVETQYF,TGTGCCAGCAGCCTCGGGACAGGGGTAGAGACCCAGTACTTC,TRBV11-3,TRBD1,TRBJ2-5,NA
CSGGDGNTEAFF,TGCAGCGGGGGGGACGGGAACACTGAAGCTTTCTTT,TRBV29-1,NA,TRBJ1-1,NA
CASSGQGYGYTF,TGTGCCAGCAGCGGACAGGGGTATGGCTACACCTTC,TRBV9,TRBD1,TRBJ1-2,NA
CASSLGLAEGNEQFF,TGTGCCAGCAGCCTCGGACTAGCGGAGGGGAATGAGCAGTTCTTC,TRBV7-2,TRBD2,TRBJ2-1,NA
CASSPQGGRETQYF,TGTGCCAGCAGCCCCCAGGGGGGTAGAGAGACCCAGTACTTC,TRBV7-8,NA,TRBJ2-5,NA
CASSLARLGGTDTQYF,TGTGCCAGCAGCTTAGCCAGACTAGGGGGCACAGATACGCAGTATTTT,TRBV11-2,NA,TRBJ2-3,NA
CASSGGTGTYEQYF,TGTGCCAGCAGCGGCGGGACAGGTACCTACGAGCAGTACTTC,TRBV9,TRBD1,TRBJ2-7,NA